This TCR beta chain is from a study of blood T cell repertoires in COVID-19. Study at large: Collection of acute and convalescent COVID-19 samples took place in the United States, Italy and Spain. The analysed material was cDNA or gDNA that came from T cells, B-cell-depleted T cells, or PBMCs.

The CDR3 totals 15 residues. Germline trimming cut 0 bases from V and 10 bases from J; bases unmatched to any gene: 7. Germline values: CDR1 SGDLS, CDR2 YYNGEE. Original processing methods: Amplifying reference gene primers gave estimates of nucleated cell counts. TCRdb's copy holds only in-frame clones and misses some; the assay was immunoSEQ multiplex PCR. V and J calls and clone size are as listed in that table; D and trimming were resolved from the DNA. The table lists around 100,000 clones, around four fifths of them singletons. The chain links TRBV9 to TRBJ2-1, with 10 bases matching TRBD2. The sample was peripheral blood. The TCR was taken from a man aged 45-65 years with active or convalescent COVID-19. The CDR3 loop reads CASSVASGRAGEQFF. The CDR3 bases are TGTGCCAGCAGCGTAGCGAGCGGGAGGGCGGGAGAGCAGTTCTTC.